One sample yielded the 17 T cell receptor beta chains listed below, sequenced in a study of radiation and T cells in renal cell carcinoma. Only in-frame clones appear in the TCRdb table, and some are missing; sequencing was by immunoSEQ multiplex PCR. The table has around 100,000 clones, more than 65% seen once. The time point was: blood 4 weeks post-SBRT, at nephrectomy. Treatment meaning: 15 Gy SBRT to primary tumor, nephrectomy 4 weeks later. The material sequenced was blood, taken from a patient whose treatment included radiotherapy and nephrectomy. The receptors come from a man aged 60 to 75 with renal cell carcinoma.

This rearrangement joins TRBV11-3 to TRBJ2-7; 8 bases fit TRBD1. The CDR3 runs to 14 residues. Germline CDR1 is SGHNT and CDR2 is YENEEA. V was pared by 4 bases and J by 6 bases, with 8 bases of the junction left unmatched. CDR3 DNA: TGTGCCAGCAGCTCCCGGACAGGGACCCGCGAGCAGTACTTC. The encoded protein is CASSSRTGTREQYF.

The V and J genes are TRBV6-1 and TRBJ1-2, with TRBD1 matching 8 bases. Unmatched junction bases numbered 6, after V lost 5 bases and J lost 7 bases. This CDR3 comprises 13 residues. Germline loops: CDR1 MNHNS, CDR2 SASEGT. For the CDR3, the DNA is TGTGCCAGCAGTCCTCGGACAGGGCTTGGCTACACCTTC. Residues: CASSPRTGLGYTF.

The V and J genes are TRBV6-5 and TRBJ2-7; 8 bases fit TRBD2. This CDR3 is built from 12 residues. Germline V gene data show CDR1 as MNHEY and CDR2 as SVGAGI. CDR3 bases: TGTGCTACCCAGGGGCTAGCGGGTTTGCAGTACTTC. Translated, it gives CATQGLAGLQYF.

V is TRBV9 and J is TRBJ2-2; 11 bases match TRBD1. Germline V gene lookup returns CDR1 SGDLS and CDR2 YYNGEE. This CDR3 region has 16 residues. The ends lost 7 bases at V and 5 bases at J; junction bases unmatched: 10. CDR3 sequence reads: CASRPGQGARTGELFF. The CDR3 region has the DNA TGTGCCAGCCGCCCCGGACAGGGGGCGAGGACCGGGGAGCTGTTTTTT. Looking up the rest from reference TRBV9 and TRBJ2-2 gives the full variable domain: DSGVTQTPKHLITATGQRVTLRCSPRSGDLSVYWYQQSLDQGLQFLIQYYNGEERAKGNILERFSAQQFPDLHSELNLSSLELGDSALYFCASRPGQGARTGELFFGEGSRLTVL.

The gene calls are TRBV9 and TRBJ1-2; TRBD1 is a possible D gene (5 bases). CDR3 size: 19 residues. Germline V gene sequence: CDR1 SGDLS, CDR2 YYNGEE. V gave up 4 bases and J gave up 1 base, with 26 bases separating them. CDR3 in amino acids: CASSQSQGRGSLFNYGYTF. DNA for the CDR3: TGTGCCAGCAGCCAGTCCCAGGGACGGGGATCATTATTTAACTATGGCTACACCTTC.

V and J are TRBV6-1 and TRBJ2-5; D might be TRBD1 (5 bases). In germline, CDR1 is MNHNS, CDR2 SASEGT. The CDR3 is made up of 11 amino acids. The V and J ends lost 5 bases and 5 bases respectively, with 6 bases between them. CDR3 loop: CASSYRETQYF. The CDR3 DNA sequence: TGTGCCAGCAGTTACAGGGAGACCCAGTACTTC.

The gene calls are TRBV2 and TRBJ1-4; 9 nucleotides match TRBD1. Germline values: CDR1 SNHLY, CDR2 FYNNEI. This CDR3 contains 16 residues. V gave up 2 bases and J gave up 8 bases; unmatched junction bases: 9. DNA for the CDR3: TGTGCCAGCAGTGAACGTTCTGACAGGGGGAGAGAAAAACTGTTTTTT. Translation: CASSERSDRGREKLFF. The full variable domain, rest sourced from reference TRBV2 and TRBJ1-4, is EPEVTQTPSHQVTQMGQEVILRCVPISNHLYFYWYRQILGQKVEFLVSFYNNEISEKSEIFDDQFSVERPDGSNFTLKIRSTKLEDSAMYFCASSERSDRGREKLFFGSGTQLSVL.

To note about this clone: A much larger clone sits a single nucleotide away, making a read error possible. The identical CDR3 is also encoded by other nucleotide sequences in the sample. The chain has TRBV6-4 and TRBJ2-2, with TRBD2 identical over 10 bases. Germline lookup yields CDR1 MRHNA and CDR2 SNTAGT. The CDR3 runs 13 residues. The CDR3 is CASGTSDTGELFF. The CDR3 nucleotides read TGTGCCAGCGGGACTAGCGACACCGGGGAGCTATTTTTT.

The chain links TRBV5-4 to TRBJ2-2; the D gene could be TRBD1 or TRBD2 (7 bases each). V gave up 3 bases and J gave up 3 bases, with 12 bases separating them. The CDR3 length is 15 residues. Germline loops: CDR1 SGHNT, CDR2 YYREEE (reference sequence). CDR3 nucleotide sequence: TGTGCCAGCAGCTCCCCAGGGGGGGACACCGGGGAGCTGTTTTTT. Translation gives CASSSPGGDTGELFF.

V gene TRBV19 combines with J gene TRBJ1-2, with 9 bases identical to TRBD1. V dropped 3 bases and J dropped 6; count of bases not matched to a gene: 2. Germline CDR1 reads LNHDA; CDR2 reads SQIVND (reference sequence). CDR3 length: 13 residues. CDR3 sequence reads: CASSIGTGNGYTF. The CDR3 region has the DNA TGTGCCAGTAGTATTGGGACAGGGAATGGCTACACCTTC.

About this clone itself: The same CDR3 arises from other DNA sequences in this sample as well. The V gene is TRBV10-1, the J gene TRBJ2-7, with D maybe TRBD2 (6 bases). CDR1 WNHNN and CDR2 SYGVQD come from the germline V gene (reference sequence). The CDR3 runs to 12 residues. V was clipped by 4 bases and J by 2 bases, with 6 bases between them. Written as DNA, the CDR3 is TGCGCCAGCAGTGCGGGAGCCTACGAGCAGTACTTC. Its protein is CASSAGAYEQYF.

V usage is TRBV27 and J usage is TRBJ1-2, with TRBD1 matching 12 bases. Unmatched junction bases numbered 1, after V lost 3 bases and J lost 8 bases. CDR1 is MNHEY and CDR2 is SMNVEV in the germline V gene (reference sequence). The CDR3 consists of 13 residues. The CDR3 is CASSFGTGGGYTF. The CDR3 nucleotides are TGTGCCAGCAGTTTCGGGACAGGGGGCGGCTACACCTTC.

CDR3 coding DNA: TGCGCCAGCAGCTTGAACCCTACCGGACTAGCGGGAGAGCAGTACTTC. Translating gives CASSLNPTGLAGEQYF. The chain combines TRBV5-1 with TRBJ2-7; 12 nucleotides match TRBD2. CDR1 is SGHRS and CDR2 is YFSETQ in the germline V gene. J was trimmed by 7 bases and V by 1 base; bases with no gene match: 9. This CDR3 is built from 16 residues.

Written as DNA, the CDR3 is TGTGCCAGCAGCCTCGCCTCCTCGCCGACAGATACGCAGTATTTT. Its protein is CASSLASSPTDTQYF. This rearrangement joins TRBV11-2 to TRBJ2-3; D gene uncertain. CDR3 size: 15 residues. V was shortened by 5 bases and J by 3 bases, with 15 bases between the two germline ends. Germline V lookup: CDR1 SGHAT, CDR2 FQNNGV.

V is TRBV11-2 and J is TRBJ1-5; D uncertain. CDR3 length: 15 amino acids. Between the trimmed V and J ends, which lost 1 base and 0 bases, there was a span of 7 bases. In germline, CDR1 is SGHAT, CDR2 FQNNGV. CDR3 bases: TGTGCCAGCAGCTTAGGGACGGATAGCAATCAGCCCCAGCATTTT. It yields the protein CASSLGTDSNQPQHF.

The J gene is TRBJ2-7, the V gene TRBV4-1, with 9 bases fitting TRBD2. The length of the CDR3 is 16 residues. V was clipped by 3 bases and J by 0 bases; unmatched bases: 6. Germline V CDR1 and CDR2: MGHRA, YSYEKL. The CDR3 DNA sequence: TGCGCCAGCAGCCAGACACTAGCGGGTCTCTCCTACGAGCAGTACTTC. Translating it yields CASSQTLAGLSYEQYF.

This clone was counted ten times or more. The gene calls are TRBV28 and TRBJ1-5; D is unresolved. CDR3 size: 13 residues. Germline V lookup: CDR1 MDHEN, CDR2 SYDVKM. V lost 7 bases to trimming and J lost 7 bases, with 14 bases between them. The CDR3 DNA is TGTGCCAGCATCTCGACCCGGAGCCAGCCCCAGCATTTT. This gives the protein CASISTRSQPQHF.